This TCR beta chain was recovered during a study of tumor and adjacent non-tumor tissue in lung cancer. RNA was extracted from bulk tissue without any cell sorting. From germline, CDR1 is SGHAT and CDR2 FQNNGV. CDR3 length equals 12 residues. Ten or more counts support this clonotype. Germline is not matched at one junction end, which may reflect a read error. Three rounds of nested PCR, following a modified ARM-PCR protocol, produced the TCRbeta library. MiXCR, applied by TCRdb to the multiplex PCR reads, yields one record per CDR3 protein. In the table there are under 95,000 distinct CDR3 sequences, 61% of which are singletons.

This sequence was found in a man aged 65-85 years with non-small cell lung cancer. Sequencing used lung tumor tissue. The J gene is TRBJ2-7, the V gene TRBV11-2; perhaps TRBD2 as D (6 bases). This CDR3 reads CASSRGAGPLNF. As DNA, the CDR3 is TGTGCCAGCAGCCGCGGGGCAGGGCCCCTTAACTTC.